This paragraph covers one TCR beta chain sequence. Antigen unknown. It was autoimmune disease history or systemic immunosuppression that excluded patients. Germline V CDR1 and CDR2: MGHRA, YSYEKL. Between the trimmed V and J ends, which lost 1 base and 11 bases, there was a span of 15 bases. The CDR3 runs 14 residues. Clones were read by immunoSEQ multiplex PCR, and TCRdb kept only the in-frame ones, dropping some. The sample lists about 16,000 clones, roughly 84% seen once, with 0.69% in the top ten. The data originate from a study of OX40 agonist ivuxolimab in advanced cancers. General study results and limits: The investigators did not determine what antigen specificity the expanded peripheral T cells had.

V usage is TRBV4-1 and J usage is TRBJ2-4; D might be TRBD1 (6 bases). This TCR derives from an adult with an advanced solid tumor such as melanoma, head and neck, liver or kidney cancer. The source was CD4+ or CD8+ T cells sorted from blood, collected in a trial of the OX40 agonist ivuxolimab. The CDR3 nucleotides read TGCGCCAGCAGCCAAGTCACCACAGGGTTGGTTCAGTACTTC. Its protein is CASSQVTTGLVQYF.